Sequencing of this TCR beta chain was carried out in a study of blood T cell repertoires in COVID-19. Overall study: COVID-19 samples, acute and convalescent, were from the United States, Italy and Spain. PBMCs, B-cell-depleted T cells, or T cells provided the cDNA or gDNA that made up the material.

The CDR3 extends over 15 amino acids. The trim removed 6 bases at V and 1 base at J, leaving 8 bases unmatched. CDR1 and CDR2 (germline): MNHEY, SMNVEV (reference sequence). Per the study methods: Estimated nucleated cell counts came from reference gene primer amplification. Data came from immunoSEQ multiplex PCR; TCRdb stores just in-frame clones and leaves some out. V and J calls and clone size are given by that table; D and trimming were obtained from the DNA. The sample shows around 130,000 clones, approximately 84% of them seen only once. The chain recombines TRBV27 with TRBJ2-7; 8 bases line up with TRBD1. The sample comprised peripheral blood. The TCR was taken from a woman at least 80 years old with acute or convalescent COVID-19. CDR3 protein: CASRPMGTGSYEQYF. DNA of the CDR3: TGTGCCAGCAGGCCCATGGGGACAGGTTCCTACGAGCAGTACTTC.